A single sample gave rise to the 18 T cell receptor beta chains below, sequenced in a study of blood T cell repertoires in COVID-19. Here immunoSEQ multiplex PCR was the method, and the copy in TCRdb shows in-frame clones only, minus some. In the table there are more than 150,000 clones, 80% to 85% of which are singletons. The sequenced material came from PBMCs or T cells enriched from blood (not recorded which). These receptors were obtained from a woman in her 50s who had recovered from COVID-19.

The count of this clone is one. This chain connects TRBV13 to TRBJ1-1; 9 bases line up with TRBD1. CDR1 and CDR2 from the germline V gene are PRHDT and FYEKMQ (reference sequence). Trimming cost V 6 bases and J 9 bases; bases outside gene matches: 8. CDR3 length: 13 amino acids. CDR3 sequence reads: CASSWGQGVKAFF. In DNA form, the CDR3 reads TGTGCCAGCAGTTGGGGACAGGGAGTTAAAGCTTTCTTT.

This clone was picked up one time. This sequence joins TRBV19 and TRBJ1-5; maybe TRBD1 (5 bases). Germline V lookup: CDR1 LNHDA, CDR2 SQIVND (reference sequence). This CDR3 is 14 amino acids long. Trimming removed 3 bases at V and 4 bases at J, with 10 bases between. In DNA, the CDR3 is TGTGCCAGTAGTATGGCGGACACTAATCAGCCCCAGCATTTT. Translating gives CASSMADTNQPQHF.

The chain recombines TRBV6-2 or TRBV6-3 with TRBJ2-5, with 12 bases fitting TRBD2. CDR3 length: 17 amino acids. Trimming took 5 bases from V and 5 from J; bases not matched to a gene: 12. Germline CDR1 is MNHEY and CDR2 is SVGEGT. CDR3 protein: CASSGGRTSGMGETQYF. Here the CDR3 DNA reads TGTGCCAGCAGTGGGGGCAGGACTAGCGGGATGGGGGAGACCCAGTACTTC.

The genes are TRBV1 and TRBJ2-1; TRBD2, as called in the table, went unchecked against the DNA. TRBV1 is a known pseudogene. The CDR3 is 13 residues long. The CDR3 protein is CTLKRGNSNEQFF. CDR3 DNA sequence: TGCACTCTAAAGCGGGGGAATTCCAATGAGCAGTTCTTC.

The rearrangement uses TRBV11-2 and TRBJ2-2; TRBD2 agrees at 12 bases. The CDR3 totals 17 residues. Germline trimming cut 2 bases from V and 3 bases from J; bases unmatched to any gene: 4. Germline lookup yields CDR1 SGHAT and CDR2 FQNNGV. In DNA form, the CDR3 reads TGTGCCAGCAGCTTACCTAGCGGGGGGGCCTACACCGGGGAGCTGTTTTTT. Translated: CASSLPSGGAYTGELFF.

The chain has TRBV28 and TRBJ2-7; 10 nucleotides align to TRBD2. The ends lost 5 bases at V and 3 bases at J; junction bases unmatched: 7. The germline CDR1 and CDR2 sequences are MDHEN and SYDVKM. The CDR3 extends over 15 amino acids. The CDR3 is CASSVGASGSYEQYF. CDR3 sequence (DNA): TGTGCCAGCAGTGTTGGGGCTAGCGGGAGCTACGAGCAGTACTTC.

V gene TRBV6-2 or TRBV6-3 combines with J gene TRBJ2-7, with D possibly TRBD1 on 5 matching bases. The CDR3 extends over 13 amino acids. V was pared by 5 bases and J by 5 bases, with 13 bases between. Germline V CDR1 and CDR2: MNHEY, SVGEGT. In nucleotides, the CDR3 is TGTGCCAGCAGTCTGGGGCGTTCTGACGAGCAGTACTTC. This codes for CASSLGRSDEQYF.

The V call is TRBV11-3, the J call TRBJ2-7; TRBD2 might be the D (6 bases). This CDR3 has 11 amino acids. Germline V gene lookup returns CDR1 SGHNT and CDR2 YENEEA. The ends were cut back, 4 bases at V and 5 bases at J, with 6 bases in the middle. The CDR3 DNA is TGTGCCAGCAGCTGGGAGGACGAGCAGTACTTC. Translated, it gives CASSWEDEQYF.

The chain couples TRBV3-1 (or the pseudogene TRBV3-2) to TRBJ2-7, with D tentatively TRBD2 (7 bases). The germline V gene encodes CDR1 LGHDT and CDR2 YNNKEL (reference sequence). CDR3 length: 15 amino acids. V was cut by 0 bases and J by 1 base, with 10 bases left in between. The CDR3 here is CASSQDGRGSYEQYF. The CDR3 DNA sequence: TGTGCCAGCAGCCAAGATGGGAGGGGGTCCTACGAGCAGTACTTC.

This clone showed up just once. The junction does not match germline at one end; this may be a read error. The rearrangement uses TRBV11-2 and TRBJ1-4; TRBD1 aligns across 7 bases. The length of the CDR3 is 13 residues. Germline CDR1 SGHAT, CDR2 FQNNGV. The CDR3: CASSSDRGGVGQF. The CDR3 bases are TGTGCCAGCAGTTCCGACCGAGGGGGCGTGGGTCAGTTT. Drawing the rest from reference TRBV11-2 and TRBJ1-4, the complete variable domain is EAGVAQSPRYKIIEKRQSVAFWCNPISGHATLYWYQQILGQGPKLLIQFQNNGVVDDSQLPKDRFSAERLKGVDSTLKIQPAKLEDSAVYLCASSSDRGGVGQFGSGTQLSVL.

The gene calls are TRBV3-1 (or the pseudogene TRBV3-2) and TRBJ1-2, with D hard to call. The CDR3 is made up of 14 amino acids. V was trimmed by 1 base and J by 2 bases, leaving 8 bases between them. From germline, CDR1 is LGHDT and CDR2 YNNKEL (reference sequence). Written as DNA, the CDR3 is TGTGCCAGCAGCCAAGGGTCAGGAAACTATGGCTACACCTTC. Protein product: CASSQGSGNYGYTF.

The table lists this clone with a few counts. CDR3 residues: CASSFSGSNYAQYF. CDR3 in DNA: TGTGCCAGCAGTTTTAGCGGGAGCAACTATGCGCAGTATTTT. The rearrangement joins TRBV28 to TRBJ2-3; 9 bases line up with TRBD2. CDR1 MDHEN and CDR2 SYDVKM come from the germline V gene. Unmatched junction bases numbered 8, after V lost 3 bases and J lost 10 bases. CDR3 length: 14 amino acids.

The chain is built from TRBV28 and TRBJ2-1; 15 nucleotides line up with TRBD2. The CDR3 consists of 16 residues. CDR1 is MDHEN and CDR2 is SYDVKM in the germline V gene. J lost 8 bases, V lost 5 bases, and 7 bases had no gene match. Here the CDR3 DNA reads TGTGCCAGCAGTAGGACAGGGACTAGCGGGAGGTATGAGCAGTTCTTC. This translates into CASSRTGTSGRYEQFF.

This clone occurred once. The chain's CDR3 is CASSRTGSSGNTIYF. CDR3 bases: TGTGCCAGCAGTCGAACTGGTAGCTCTGGAAACACCATATATTTT. The rearrangement uses TRBV6-5 and TRBJ1-3; no definite D call. Trimming took off 5 bases at V and 0 bases at J, with 11 bases between the two ends. Germline V gene data show CDR1 as MNHEY and CDR2 as SVGAGI. The CDR3 has 15 residues.

V is TRBV28 and J is TRBJ2-7; D is possibly TRBD1 (7 bases). The CDR3 runs to 14 residues. Between the trimmed V and J ends, which lost 4 bases and 0 bases, there was a span of 10 bases. CDR1 is MDHEN, CDR2 SYDVKM, per germline. The DNA of the CDR3 is TGTGCCAGCAGTTCAGGGGGGACCTCCTACGAGCAGTACTTC. Translated: CASSSGGTSYEQYF.

The chain employs TRBV15 and TRBJ2-3; 10 nucleotides line up with TRBD2. Germline assignment: CDR1 LNHNV and CDR2 YYDKDF (reference sequence). The CDR3 loop spans 16 amino acids. V trimming: 0 bases; J trimming: 5 bases; junction bases outside the gene matches: 5. CDR3 in amino acids: CATSRDPSGGIDTQYF. CDR3 bases: TGTGCCACCAGCAGAGATCCTAGCGGGGGAATAGATACGCAGTATTTT. Using reference TRBV15 and TRBJ2-3 for the parts outside the CDR3, the full variable domain is DAMVIQNPRYQVTQFGKPVTLSCSQTLNHNVMYWYQQKSSQAPKLLFHYYDKDFNNEADTPDNFQSRRPNTSFCFLDIRSPGLGDTAMYLCATSRDPSGGIDTQYFGPGTRLTVL.

This clone was observed a few times. The chain has TRBV6-1 and TRBJ1-5; unclear D gene. This CDR3 is 13 amino acids long. Germline V lookup: CDR1 MNHNS, CDR2 SASEGT. V was trimmed by 2 bases and J by 5 bases, leaving 7 bases between them. CDR3 region: CASSEWGDQPQHF. CDR3 nucleotide sequence: TGTGCCAGCAGTGAATGGGGAGATCAGCCCCAGCATTTT.

The chain has TRBV7-9 and TRBJ2-2, with 11 bases lining up with TRBD2. Germline V lookup: CDR1 SEHNR, CDR2 FQNEAQ (reference sequence). The trim removed 5 bases at V and 1 base at J, leaving 12 bases unmatched. The CDR3 is 19 residues long. The DNA for the CDR3 is TGTGCCAGCAGCCCTAGTACTAGCGGGAGTTTTATGAACACCGGGGAGCTGTTTTTT. It codes for CASSPSTSGSFMNTGELFF.